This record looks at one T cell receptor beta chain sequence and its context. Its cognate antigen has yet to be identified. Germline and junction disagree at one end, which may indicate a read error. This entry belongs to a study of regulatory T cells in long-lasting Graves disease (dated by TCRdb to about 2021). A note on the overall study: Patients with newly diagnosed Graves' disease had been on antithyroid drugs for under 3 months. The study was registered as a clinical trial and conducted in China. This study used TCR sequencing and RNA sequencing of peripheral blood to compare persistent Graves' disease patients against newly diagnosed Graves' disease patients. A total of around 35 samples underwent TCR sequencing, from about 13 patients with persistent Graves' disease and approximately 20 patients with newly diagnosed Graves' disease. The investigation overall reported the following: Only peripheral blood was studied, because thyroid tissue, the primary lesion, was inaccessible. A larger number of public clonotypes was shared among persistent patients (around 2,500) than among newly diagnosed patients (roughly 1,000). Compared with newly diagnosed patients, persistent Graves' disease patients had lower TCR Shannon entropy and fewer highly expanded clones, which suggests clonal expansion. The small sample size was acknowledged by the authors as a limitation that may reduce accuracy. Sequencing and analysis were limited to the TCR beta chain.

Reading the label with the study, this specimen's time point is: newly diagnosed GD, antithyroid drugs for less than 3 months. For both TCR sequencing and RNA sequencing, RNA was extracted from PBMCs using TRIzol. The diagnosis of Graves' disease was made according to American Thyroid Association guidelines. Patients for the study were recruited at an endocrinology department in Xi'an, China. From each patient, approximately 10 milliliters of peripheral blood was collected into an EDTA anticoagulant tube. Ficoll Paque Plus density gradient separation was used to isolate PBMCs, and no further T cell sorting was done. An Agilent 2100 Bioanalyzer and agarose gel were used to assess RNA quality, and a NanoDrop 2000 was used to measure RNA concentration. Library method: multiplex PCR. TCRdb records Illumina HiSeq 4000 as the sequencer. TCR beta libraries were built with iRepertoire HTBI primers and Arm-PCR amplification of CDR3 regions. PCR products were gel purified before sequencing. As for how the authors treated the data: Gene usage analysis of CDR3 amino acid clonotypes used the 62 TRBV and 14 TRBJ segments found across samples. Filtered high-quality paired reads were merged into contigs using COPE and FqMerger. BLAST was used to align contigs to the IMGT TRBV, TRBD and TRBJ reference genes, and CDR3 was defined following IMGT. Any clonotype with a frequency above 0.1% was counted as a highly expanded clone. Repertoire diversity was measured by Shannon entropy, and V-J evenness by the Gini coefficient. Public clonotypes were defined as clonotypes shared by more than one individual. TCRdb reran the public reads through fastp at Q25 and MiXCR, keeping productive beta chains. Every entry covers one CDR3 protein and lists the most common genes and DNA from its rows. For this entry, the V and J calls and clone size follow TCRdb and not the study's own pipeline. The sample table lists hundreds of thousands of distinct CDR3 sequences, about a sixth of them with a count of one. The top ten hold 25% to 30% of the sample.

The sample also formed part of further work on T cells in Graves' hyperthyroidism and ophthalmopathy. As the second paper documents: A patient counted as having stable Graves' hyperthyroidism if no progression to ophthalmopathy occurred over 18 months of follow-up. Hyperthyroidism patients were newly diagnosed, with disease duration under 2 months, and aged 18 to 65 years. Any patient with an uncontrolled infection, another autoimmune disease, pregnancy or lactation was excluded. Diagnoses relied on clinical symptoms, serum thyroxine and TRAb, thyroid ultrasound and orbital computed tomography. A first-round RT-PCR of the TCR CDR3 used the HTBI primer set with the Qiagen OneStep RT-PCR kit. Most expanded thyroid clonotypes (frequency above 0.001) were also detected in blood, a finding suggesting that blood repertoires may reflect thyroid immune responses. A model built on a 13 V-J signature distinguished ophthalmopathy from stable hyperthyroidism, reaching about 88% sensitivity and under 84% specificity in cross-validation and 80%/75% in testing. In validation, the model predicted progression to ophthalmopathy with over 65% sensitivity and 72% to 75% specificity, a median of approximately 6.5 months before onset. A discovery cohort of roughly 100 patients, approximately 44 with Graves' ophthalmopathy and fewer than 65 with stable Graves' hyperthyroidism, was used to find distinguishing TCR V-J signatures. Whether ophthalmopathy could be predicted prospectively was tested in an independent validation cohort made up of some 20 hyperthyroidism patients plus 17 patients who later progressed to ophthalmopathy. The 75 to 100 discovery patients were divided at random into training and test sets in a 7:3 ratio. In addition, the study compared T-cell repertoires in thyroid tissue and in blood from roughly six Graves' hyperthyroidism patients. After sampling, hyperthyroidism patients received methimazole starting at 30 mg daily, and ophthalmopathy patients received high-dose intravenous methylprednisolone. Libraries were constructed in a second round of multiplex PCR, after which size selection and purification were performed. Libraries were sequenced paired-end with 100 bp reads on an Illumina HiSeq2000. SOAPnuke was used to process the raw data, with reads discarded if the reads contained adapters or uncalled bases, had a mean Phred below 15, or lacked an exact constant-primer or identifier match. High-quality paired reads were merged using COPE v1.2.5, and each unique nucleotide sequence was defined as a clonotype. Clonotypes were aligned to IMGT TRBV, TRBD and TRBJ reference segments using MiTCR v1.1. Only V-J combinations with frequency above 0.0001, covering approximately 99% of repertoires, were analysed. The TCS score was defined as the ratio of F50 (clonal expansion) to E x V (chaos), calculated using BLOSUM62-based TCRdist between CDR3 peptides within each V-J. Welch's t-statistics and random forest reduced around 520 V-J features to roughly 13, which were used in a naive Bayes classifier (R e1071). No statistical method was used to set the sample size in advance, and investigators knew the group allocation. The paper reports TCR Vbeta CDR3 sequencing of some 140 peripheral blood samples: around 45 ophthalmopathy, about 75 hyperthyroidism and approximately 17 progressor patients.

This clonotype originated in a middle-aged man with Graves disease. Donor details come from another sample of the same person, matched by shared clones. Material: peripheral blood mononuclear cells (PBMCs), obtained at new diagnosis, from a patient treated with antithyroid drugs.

CDR3 region: CASSLRGLAQETQYF. Here is the DNA: TGTGCCAGCAGCTTAAGGGGACTAGCACAAGAGACCCAGTACTTC. The chain is assembled from TRBV4-1 and TRBJ2-5, with 9 middle bases fitting TRBD2. The germline V gene sets CDR1 to MGHRA and CDR2 to YSYEKL. The CDR3 numbers 15 residues from cysteine through phenylalanine. CDR3 DNA only is kept here, 45 bases in frame from base 1.